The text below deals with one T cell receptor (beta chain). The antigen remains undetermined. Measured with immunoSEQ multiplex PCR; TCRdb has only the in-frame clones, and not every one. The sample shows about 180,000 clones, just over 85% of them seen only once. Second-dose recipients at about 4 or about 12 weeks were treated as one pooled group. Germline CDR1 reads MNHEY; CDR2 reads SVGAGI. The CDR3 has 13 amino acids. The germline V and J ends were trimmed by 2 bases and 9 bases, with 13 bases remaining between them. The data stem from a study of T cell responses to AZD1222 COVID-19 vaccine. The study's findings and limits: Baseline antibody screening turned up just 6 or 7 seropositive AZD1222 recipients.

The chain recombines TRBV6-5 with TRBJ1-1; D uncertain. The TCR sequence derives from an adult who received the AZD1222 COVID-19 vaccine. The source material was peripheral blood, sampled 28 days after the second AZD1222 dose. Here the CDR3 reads CASSYSLGSQAFF. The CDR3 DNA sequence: TGTGCCAGCAGTTACAGTCTCGGGTCCCAAGCTTTCTTT.